The 20 T cell receptor beta chains below all came from one sample that was sequenced in a study of cytomegalovirus exposure and HLA in healthy donors. The PCR was carried out with 60 Vbeta primers and 13 Jbeta primers. The repertoire was sequenced with immunoSEQ multiplex PCR; TCRdb's copy has only in-frame clones and lacks some. The table includes some 120,000 clones, over 70% detected once. The sample comprised PBMCs. These receptor sequences come from a man aged 35 to 55 in good health and CMV-seropositive.

The chain employs TRBV6-6 and TRBJ2-5; 7 bases line up with TRBD1. This CDR3 comprises 16 residues. Germline-derived CDR1 and CDR2 are MNHNY and SVGAGI (reference sequence). V lost 2 bases and J lost 2; bases outside the gene matches: 8. The CDR3 loop is CASSYPGTEAQETQYF. Here the CDR3 DNA reads TGTGCCAGCAGTTACCCCGGGACAGAGGCACAAGAGACCCAGTACTTC.

The chain links TRBV7-9 to TRBJ1-4; no clear D gene. The V and J ends lost 5 bases and 8 bases respectively, with 9 bases between them. Germline CDR1 reads SEHNR; CDR2 reads FQNEAQ (reference sequence). There are 12 residues in the CDR3. The CDR3 protein is CASSPAGEKLFF. Written as DNA, the CDR3 is TGTGCCAGCAGCCCCGCCGGGGAAAAACTGTTTTTT.

The chain joins TRBV29-1 to TRBJ2-7; TRBD2 is a possible D gene (6 bases). Trimming pared 4 bases from V and 2 bases from J, leaving 15 bases between. This CDR3 region has 14 residues. Germline V gene lookup returns CDR1 SQVTM and CDR2 ANQGSEA. The CDR3: CSVVLNGTPYEQYF. In DNA, the CDR3 is TGCAGCGTTGTACTAAACGGGACTCCCTACGAGCAGTACTTC.

This clone appeared a few times. This chain uses TRBV6-5 with TRBJ1-4; D ambiguous. CDR1 MNHEY and CDR2 SVGAGI come from the germline V gene. V shed 6 bases and J shed 0 bases, with 8 bases lying between them. This CDR3 has 14 amino acids. CDR3 DNA sequence: TGTGCCAGCAGGCGCAGGTCAACTAATGAAAAACTGTTTTTT. Translating it yields CASRRRSTNEKLFF.

This sequence joins TRBV5-4 and TRBJ2-7; D possibly corresponds to TRBD1 (6 bases). The CDR3 is 15 residues long. Germline lookup yields CDR1 SGHNT and CDR2 YYREEE (reference sequence). V was shortened by 3 bases and J by 2 bases, with 15 bases between the two germline ends. The CDR3 DNA reads TGTGCCAGCAGCTCGGGATTGGGGGCGGCCTACGAGCAGTACTTC. It yields the protein CASSSGLGAAYEQYF.

This chain uses TRBV13 with TRBJ2-1; 12 bases match TRBD2. The length of the CDR3 is 15 residues. Trimming removed 3 bases from V and 5 bases from J; junction bases left unmatched: 2. CDR1 is PRHDT, CDR2 FYEKMQ, per germline (reference sequence). CDR3 protein: CASSFGLAGNNEQFF. The CDR3 region has the DNA TGTGCCAGCAGCTTCGGACTAGCGGGAAACAATGAGCAGTTCTTC.

V usage is TRBV5-4 and J usage is TRBJ2-5; 10 nucleotides line up with TRBD2. The CDR3 contains 16 residues. V dropped 5 bases and J dropped 0; count of bases not matched to a gene: 7. CDR1 and CDR2 (germline): SGHNT, YYREEE (reference sequence). The CDR3 DNA reads as TGTGCCAGCAGATCTAGCGGGAGAGGGTACCAAGAGACCCAGTACTTC. This encodes CASRSSGRGYQETQYF.

Only a few counts were recorded for this clone. The chain uses TRBV6-5 and TRBJ1-1, with D maybe TRBD1 (5 bases). Germline V gene data show CDR1 as MNHEY and CDR2 as SVGAGI. The CDR3 extends over 13 amino acids. Trimming took off 2 bases at V and 4 bases at J, with 8 bases between the two ends. The CDR3 DNA follows: TGTGCCAGCAGTTACGGGGGGGGCACTGAAGCTTTCTTT. This encodes CASSYGGGTEAFF.

The chain combines TRBV28 with TRBJ1-1; no clear D. The CDR3 has 12 amino acids. Germline V gene lookup returns CDR1 MDHEN and CDR2 SYDVKM. Trimming stripped 10 bases from V and 8 bases from J, with 17 bases between. The chain's CDR3 is CATFIGEVEAFF. DNA for the CDR3: TGTGCCACCTTCATCGGGGAGGTCGAAGCTTTCTTT.

The chain couples TRBV5-1 to TRBJ1-1, with D possibly being TRBD1 (6 bases). CDR3 length: 16 amino acids. Germline-derived CDR1 and CDR2 are SGHRS and YFSETQ. V was pared by 0 bases and J by 1 base, with 13 bases between. CDR3 DNA sequence: TGCGCCAGCAGCTTGGGTGCTTCCAGGGGGAACACTGAAGCTTTCTTT. Translating it yields CASSLGASRGNTEAFF.

J is TRBJ2-2 and V is TRBV11-3; D remains unclear. The V end lost 0 bases, the J end lost 1 base, and 3 bases lay between the germline ends. The germline gives CDR1 SGHNT, CDR2 YENEEA. CDR3 length: 14 amino acids. In DNA, the CDR3 is TGTGCCAGCAGCTTAGATAGGAACACCGGGGAGCTGTTTTTT. This encodes CASSLDRNTGELFF.

Only a few counts were recorded for this clone. This chain connects TRBV7-9 to TRBJ2-7; 8 bases are shared with TRBD2. The junction had 6 bases not matched to a gene; V was cut back by 5 bases and J by 0 bases. The germline V gene encodes CDR1 SEHNR and CDR2 FQNEAQ (reference sequence). There are 15 residues in the CDR3. The CDR3 nucleotides read TGTGCCAGCAGCGCAGGACTAGCCCTCTCCTACGAGCAGTACTTC. Translating gives CASSAGLALSYEQYF.

V gene TRBV4-2 combines with J gene TRBJ2-2, with 10 bases aligning to TRBD2. V shed 4 bases and J 2 bases; nucleotides not matched to a gene: 13. The length of the CDR3 is 19 residues. Germline V CDR1 and CDR2: LGHNA, YNFKEQ. The CDR3 bases are TGTGCCAGCAGCCTAAGCGAATCTAGCGGGAGCCTTAACACCGGGGAGCTGTTTTTT. Amino acid sequence: CASSLSESSGSLNTGELFF.

V usage is TRBV7-2 and J usage is TRBJ2-7; TRBD1 matches at 7 bases. The CDR3 runs 15 residues. CDR1 is SGHTA and CDR2 is FQGNSA in the germline V gene. With V trimmed by 5 bases and J by 0 bases, 7 bases remained unmatched. The CDR3 sequence is CASSRGQALSYEQYF. As DNA, the CDR3 is TGTGCCAGCAGCCGCGGACAGGCCCTCTCCTACGAGCAGTACTTC.

The V and J genes are TRBV12-5 and TRBJ1-2; D not resolved. V lost 6 bases and J 4 bases, leaving 15 bases between the germline ends. Germline V gene sequence: CDR1 LGHNT, CDR2 FRNRAP. The CDR3 loop spans 14 amino acids. The CDR3 loop reads CASGLFLGLYGYTF. The CDR3 DNA sequence: TGTGCTAGTGGCCTTTTCCTCGGACTCTATGGCTACACCTTC. The full variable domain, rest sourced from reference TRBV12-5 and TRBJ1-2, is DARVTQTPRHKVTEMGQEVTMRCQPILGHNTVFWYRQTMMQGLELLAYFRNRAPLDDSGMPKDRFSAEMPDATLATLKIQPSEPRDSAVYFCASGLFLGLYGYTFGSGTRLTVV.

As concerns this clone: Within the sample, other DNA sequences also encode this same CDR3. The CDR3 DNA reads TGCAGTGCTAGGCGGGAGTACGAGCAGTACTTC. Its translation is CSARREYEQYF. The V gene is TRBV20-1, the J gene TRBJ2-7, with 7 positions matching TRBD2. The germline CDR1 and CDR2 sequences are DFQATT and SNEGSKA (reference sequence). This CDR3 has 11 amino acids. V shed 3 bases, J shed 4 bases, and the junction held 0 bases outside the gene matches.

A single count supports this clone. The chain is built from TRBV19 and TRBJ1-2, with TRBD1 matching 10 bases. Germline V gene sequence: CDR1 LNHDA, CDR2 SQIVND (reference sequence). J was trimmed by 7 bases and V by 7 bases; bases with no gene match: 9. The CDR3 has 14 residues. The CDR3, as DNA: TGTGCCAGTACAATCAACCGGGACAGGGGTGGCTACACCTTC. Encoded protein: CASTINRDRGGYTF.

The CDR3 loop reads CASSFGTAPLDEQYF. The CDR3 coding sequence is TGTGCCAGCAGCTTCGGTACAGCTCCCCTCGACGAGCAGTACTTC. V is TRBV7-9 and J is TRBJ2-7; D uncertain. The CDR3 runs 15 residues. The germline CDR1 and CDR2 sequences are SEHNR and FQNEAQ (reference sequence). V lost 3 bases and J lost 5, with 17 bases in between.

The gene calls are TRBV28 and TRBJ2-1, with TRBD2 as a possible D gene (5 bases). The germline CDR1 and CDR2 sequences are MDHEN and SYDVKM. V lost 5 bases and J 12 bases, leaving 11 bases between the germline ends. The CDR3 has 11 residues. The CDR3 region has the DNA TGTGCCAGCAGTCGAGGGTCGTGGCAGTTCTTC. Residues: CASSRGSWQFF.

The V gene is TRBV19, the J gene TRBJ1-5; tentatively, D is TRBD1 (5 bases). The CDR3 has 15 amino acids. Germline V gene lookup returns CDR1 LNHDA and CDR2 SQIVND (reference sequence). Trimming left V 7 bases short and J 2 bases short, with 15 bases between. CDR3 residues: CASTNRNMGNQPQHF. CDR3 DNA: TGTGCCAGTACCAACAGGAATATGGGCAATCAGCCCCAGCATTTT.